This TCR beta chain derives from a study of T-cell reconstitution after alpha-beta-depleted transplantation in children. Trimming left V 1 base short and J 0 bases short, with 7 bases between. The length of the CDR3 is 15 residues. Germline loops: CDR1 MNHEY, CDR2 SVGEGT. The TCRbeta library was prepared with unique molecular identifiers. MiXCR, run by TCRdb on the PCR reads, gives a single entry per CDR3 protein. The sample holds fewer than 550,000 distinct CDR3 sequences, roughly 10% seen once. The sequencing used PBMCs, mostly from graft donor cells, collected 180 days after TCRalphabeta/CD19-depleted stem cell transplant. J is TRBJ2-1 and V is TRBV6-2 or TRBV6-3; D unclear. This receptor was obtained from a female patient aged 2-9 years who had a stem cell transplant for aplastic anemia, so the T cells may come from the graft donor. CDR3 protein: CASSYWSSSYNEQFF. CDR3 in DNA: TGTGCCAGCAGTTACTGGTCGAGCTCCTACAATGAGCAGTTCTTC.